This T cell receptor beta chain derives from a study of blood T cell repertoires in COVID-19. With 4 bases clipped from V and 5 bases from J, the junction kept 6 bases outside the gene matches. The germline V gene encodes CDR1 SGHRS and CDR2 YFSETQ. CDR3 length: 15 amino acids. Using immunoSEQ multiplex PCR, the repertoire was profiled, and TCRdb retains in-frame clones only, with some absent. The sample consists of roughly 250,000 clones, approximately 80% of them appearing once. Sequences were obtained from peripheral blood. The chain couples TRBV5-1 to TRBJ1-4; 9 nucleotides line up with TRBD1. The sequence was collected from a woman aged 40-49 years with active or convalescent COVID-19. In DNA form, the CDR3 reads TGCGCCAGCAGCCCCCGGGACAGGGCGAATGAAAAACTGTTTTTT. Translating gives CASSPRDRANEKLFF.